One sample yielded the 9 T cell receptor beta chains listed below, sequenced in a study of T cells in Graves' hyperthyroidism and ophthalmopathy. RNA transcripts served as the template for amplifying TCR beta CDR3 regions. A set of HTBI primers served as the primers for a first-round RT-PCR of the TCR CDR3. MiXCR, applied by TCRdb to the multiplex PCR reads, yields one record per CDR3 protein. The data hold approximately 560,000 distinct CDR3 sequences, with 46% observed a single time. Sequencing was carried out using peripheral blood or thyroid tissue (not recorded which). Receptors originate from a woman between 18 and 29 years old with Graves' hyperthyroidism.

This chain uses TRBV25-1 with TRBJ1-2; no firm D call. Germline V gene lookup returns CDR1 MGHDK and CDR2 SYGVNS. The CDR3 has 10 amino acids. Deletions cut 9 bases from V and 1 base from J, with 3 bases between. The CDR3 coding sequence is TGTGCCAGAGTTAACTATGGCTACACCTTC. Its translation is CARVNYGYTF.

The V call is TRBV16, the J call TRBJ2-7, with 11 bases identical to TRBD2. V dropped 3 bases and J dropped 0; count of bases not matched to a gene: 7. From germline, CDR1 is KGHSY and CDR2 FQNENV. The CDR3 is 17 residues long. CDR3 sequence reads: CASSHLLAGELSYEQYF. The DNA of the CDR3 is TGTGCCAGCAGCCACCTACTAGCGGGAGAACTCTCCTACGAGCAGTACTTC.

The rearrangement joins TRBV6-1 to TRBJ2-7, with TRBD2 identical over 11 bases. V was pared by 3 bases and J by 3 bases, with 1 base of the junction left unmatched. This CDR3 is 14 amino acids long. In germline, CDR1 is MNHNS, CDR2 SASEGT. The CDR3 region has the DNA TGTGCCAGCAGTGATAGCGGGAGGGTCTACGAGCAGTACTTC. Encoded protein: CASSDSGRVYEQYF.

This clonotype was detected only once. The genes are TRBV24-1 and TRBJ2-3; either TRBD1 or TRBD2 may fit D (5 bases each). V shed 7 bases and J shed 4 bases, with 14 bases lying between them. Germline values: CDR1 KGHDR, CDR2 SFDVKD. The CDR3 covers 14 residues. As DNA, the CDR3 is TGTGCCACCAGAGGAGTCAGGGACGCAGATACGCAGTATTTT. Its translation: CATRGVRDADTQYF.

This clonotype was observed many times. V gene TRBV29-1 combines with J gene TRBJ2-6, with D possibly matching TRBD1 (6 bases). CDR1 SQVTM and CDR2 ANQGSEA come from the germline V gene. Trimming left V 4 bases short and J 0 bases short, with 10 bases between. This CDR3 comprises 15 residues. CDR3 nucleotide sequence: TGCAGCGTTGTCACAGGGATCTCTGGGGCCAACGTCCTGACTTTC. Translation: CSVVTGISGANVLTF.

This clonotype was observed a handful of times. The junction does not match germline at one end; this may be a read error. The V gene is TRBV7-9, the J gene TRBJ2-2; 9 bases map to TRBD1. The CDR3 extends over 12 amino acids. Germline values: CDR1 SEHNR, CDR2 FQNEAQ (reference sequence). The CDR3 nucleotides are TGTGCCAGCAGCTTAGGGACAGGGGTTCCCGCTTTT. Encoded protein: CASSLGTGVPAF.

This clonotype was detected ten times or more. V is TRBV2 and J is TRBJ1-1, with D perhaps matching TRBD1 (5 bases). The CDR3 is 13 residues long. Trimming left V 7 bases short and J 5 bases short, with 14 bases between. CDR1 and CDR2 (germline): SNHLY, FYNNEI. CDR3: CASIAGRGTEAFF. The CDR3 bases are TGTGCCAGCATCGCGGGACGGGGGACTGAAGCTTTCTTT.

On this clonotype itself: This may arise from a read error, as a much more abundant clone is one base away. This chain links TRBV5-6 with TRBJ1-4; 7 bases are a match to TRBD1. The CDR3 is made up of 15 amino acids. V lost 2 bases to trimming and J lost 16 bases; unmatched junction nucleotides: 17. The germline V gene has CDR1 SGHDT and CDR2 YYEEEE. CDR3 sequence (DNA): TGTGCCAGCAGCTTAGGGACAGCTAAAGTTGAAAGGAGGTTTTTT. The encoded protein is CASSLGTAKVERRFF.

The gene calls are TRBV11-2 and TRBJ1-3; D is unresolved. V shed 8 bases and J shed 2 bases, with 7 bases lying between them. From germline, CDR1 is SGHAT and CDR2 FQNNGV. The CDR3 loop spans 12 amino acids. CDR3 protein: CASYEPGNTIYF. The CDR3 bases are TGTGCCAGCTACGAACCTGGAAACACCATATATTTT.